This is a list of T cell receptor beta chains from one sample in a study of OX40 agonist ivuxolimab in advanced cancers. Sequenced by immunoSEQ multiplex PCR; TCRdb stores in-frame clones only, minus some. This sample has around 50,000 clones, with around four fifths found just once. The sequencing used CD4+ or CD8+ T cells sorted from blood, collected in a trial of the OX40 agonist ivuxolimab. The receptors shown here come from an adult with an advanced solid tumor such as melanoma, head and neck, liver or kidney cancer. Each CDR3 is given with its conserved first and last residue. The order of the fields is D gene, J gene, clone size, V gene, CDR3 DNA, CDR3 protein. The D gene is left open where the match is weak. The listing skips clone size in some rows; elsewhere it reads once, few, many or a size class.

- | TRBJ2-2 | - | TRBV7-3 | TGTGCCAGCAGGCCCATAGGGGCCCAAATGGGGACCGGGGAGCTGTTTTTT | CASRPIGAQMGTGELFF
- | TRBJ2-2 | - | TRBV5-1 | TGCGCCAGCAGCTTCGAGTTATTTCAAAACACCGGGGAGCTGTTTTTT | CASSFELFQNTGELFF
- | TRBJ1-1 | - | TRBV21-1 | TGTGCCAGCAGCAAATGCAGAACCCCCCAGAAGGACACTGAAGCTTTCTTT | CASSKCRTPQKDTEAFF
- | TRBJ2-7 | - | TRBV20-1 | TGCAGTGCTTATAGCTCATGGGAGCAGTACTTC | CSAYSSWEQYF
- | TRBJ2-1 | - | TRBV2 | TGTGCCAGCAGTTCCCTAGGTCCTTCAGCGACCCTTTACAATGAGCAGTTCTTC | CASSSLGPSATLYNEQFF
- | TRBJ2-7 | few | TRBV27 | TGTGCCAGCAAGGGGATCCGAAAGACCGGACAGCTCTACGAGCAGTACTTC | CASKGIRKTGQLYEQYF
TRBD2 | TRBJ2-7 | - | TRBV4-1 | TGCGCCAGCAGCCAAGTAGAGACTAGCGGGAGGGGGGGCTACGAGCAGTACTTC | CASSQVETSGRGGYEQYF
TRBD1 | TRBJ1-2 | - | TRBV4-1 | TGCGCCAGCAGCCCAAAGGGGCAGGGGGCCCCCGGCTACACCTTC | CASSPKGQGAPGYTF
TRBD2 | TRBJ2-1 | - | TRBV5-1 | TGCGCCAGCAGCTTAACCCAAAATCTAGCGGGGGACAATGAGCAGTTCTTC | CASSLTQNLAGDNEQFF
- | TRBJ1-2 | - | TRBV20-1 | TGCAGTTTGGTTGGGGGCTACACCTTC | CSLVGGYTF
- | TRBJ2-1 | few | TRBV11-3 | TGTGCCAGCAGCTTAGAAGTCGGGGGCCCTCCCTCCTACAATGAGCAGTTCTTC | CASSLEVGGPPSYNEQFF
TRBD1 | TRBJ2-7 | - | TRBV10-3 | TGTGCCATCAGTGAGTCAGGGGACAGGGGCCACGAGCAGTACTTC | CAISESGDRGHEQYF
TRBD1 | TRBJ1-4 | - | TRBV28 | TGTGCCAGCAGTTTGGGGCAGGGGGTGTTTTTT | CASSLGQGVFF
- | TRBJ1-1 | - | TRBV5-1 | TGCGCCAGCAGCTTGGGGACAAGTGAAGCTTTCTTT | CASSLGTSEAFF
TRBD2 | TRBJ2-3 | once | TRBV10-3 | TGTGCCATCAGTCGGGACTATTCAGATACGCAGTATTTT | CAISRDYSDTQYF
TRBD1 | TRBJ1-2 | - | TRBV9 | TGTGCCAGCAGCCCTCGACCTTCCGGGACAGGAGGCTACACCTTC | CASSPRPSGTGGYTF
TRBD2 | TRBJ2-3 | - | TRBV29-1 | TGCAGCGTGCGGGAGGGCCTCACAGATACGCAGTATTTT | CSVREGLTDTQYF
- | TRBJ1-2 | few | TRBV6-6 | TGTGCCAGCAGCTACACCCCGACAGGTTTTGACTATGGCTACACCTTC | CASSYTPTGFDYGYTF
- | TRBJ2-1 | - | TRBV11-2 | TGTGCCAGCAGCTTAGAATCGATGAATGAGCAGTTCTTC | CASSLESMNEQFF
- | TRBJ1-5 | - | TRBV6-1 | TGTGCCAGCAGCGCGGACATTTCTCAGCCCCAGCATTTT | CASSADISQPQHF
TRBD2 | TRBJ2-2 | - | TRBV19 | TGTGCCAGTGCCTTGGGAGGGATCAGAGACACCGGGGAGCTGTTTTTT | CASALGGIRDTGELFF
- | TRBJ2-2 | - | TRBV9 | TGTGCCAGCAGCGTGGTGGCCGGGGAGCTGTTTTTT | CASSVVAGELFF
TRBD2 | TRBJ2-7 | few | TRBV5-6 | TGTGCCAGCAGCTTAAGCAGCGGGAGGACTCACGGCTACGAGCAGTACTTC | CASSLSSGRTHGYEQYF
TRBD1 | TRBJ1-2 | - | TRBV7-2 | TGTGCCAGCAGCTTAGACCAGGGGGATGGCTACACCTTC | CASSLDQGDGYTF
TRBD1 | TRBJ1-5 | - | TRBV6-6 | TGTGCCAGCAGCCCCAGGGGGTCCTACAATCAGCCCCAGCATTTT | CASSPRGSYNQPQHF
- | TRBJ2-2 | - | TRBV6-4 | TGTGCCAGCAGTGAAGTTTTTACCCCCGGGGCCGGGGAGCTGTTTTTT | CASSEVFTPGAGELFF
- | TRBJ2-5 | - | TRBV29-1 | TGCAGCGTTAAAAGAGAGACCCAGTACTTC | CSVKRETQYF
TRBD2 | TRBJ2-7 | - | TRBV29-1 | TGCAGCGCCTTCGGACTAGCGGGAGGTTACGAGCAGTACTTC | CSAFGLAGGYEQYF
- | TRBJ2-7 | - | TRBV23-1 | TGCGCCAGCAGTCAAGCCTTTCGTGGACTGAAGGGAGCCTACGAGCAGTACTTC | CASSQAFRGLKGAYEQYF
- | TRBJ1-1 | - | TRBV7-2 | TGTGCCAGCAGCTTACGGATGGGCGAGCGGAACACTGAAGCTTTCTTT | CASSLRMGERNTEAFF
TRBD2 | TRBJ2-2 | - | TRBV5-4 | TGTGCCAGCAGCCCCCAGGCGGGAGGGCCCCCCGGGGAGCTGTTTTTT | CASSPQAGGPPGELFF
TRBD2 | TRBJ2-1 | - | TRBV4-2 | TGTGCCAGCAGCCAAGATCACAGGTTCGGCGGGGGAACCAATGAGCAGTTCTTC | CASSQDHRFGGGTNEQFF
- | TRBJ1-1 | - | TRBV6-6 | TGTGCCAGCAGCCGACCCGTCCAGAACGCTGAAGCTTTCTTT | CASSRPVQNAEAFF
- | TRBJ2-7 | - | TRBV15 | TGTGCCACCAGCAGAGTCGGGACAACTCGACCGGTATCCTACGAGCAGTACTTC | CATSRVGTTRPVSYEQYF
- | TRBJ1-2 | - | TRBV6-1 | TGTGCCAGCACCCTCACCCGGCCAGGCCTGGGCTACACCTTC | CASTLTRPGLGYTF
- | TRBJ2-1 | - | TRBV5-4 | TGTGCCAGCAGCCCGGGCGAAGTCCCTTCATCCTACAATGAGCAGTTCTTC | CASSPGEVPSSYNEQFF
- | TRBJ1-2 | once | TRBV5-4 | TGTGCCAGCAGCTTAGCAGGCTCGGACTATGGCTACACCTTC | CASSLAGSDYGYTF
- | TRBJ1-4 | - | TRBV9 | TGTGCCAGCAGCGTAGTTGGGGATGAAAAACTGTTTTTT | CASSVVGDEKLFF
- | TRBJ2-6 | - | TRBV28 | TGTGCCAGCAGTTTACCGGCTGACTCTGGGGCCAACGTCCTGACTTTC | CASSLPADSGANVLTF
- | TRBJ1-3 | once | TRBV5-1 | TGCGCCAGCAGGGATCGAAACACCATATATTTT | CASRDRNTIYF
TRBD1 | TRBJ2-1 | - | TRBV4-1 | TGCGCCAGCAGCCAAGTGCAGGGGGCGCTTAATGAGCAGTTCTTC | CASSQVQGALNEQFF
TRBD1 | TRBJ1-4 | - | TRBV2 | TGTGCCTGGGACAGCGATGAAAAACTGTTTTTT | CAWDSDEKLFF
- | TRBJ1-1 | - | TRBV29-1 | TGCAGCGGTATTACAGAGGGCGCCTCGGCTTTCTTT | CSGITEGASAFF
TRBD1 | TRBJ1-6 | - | TRBV28 | TGTGCCAGTGGGGGGCAGGGACAGGGACGCAAAAATTCACCCCTCCACTTT | CASGGQGQGRKNSPLHF
TRBD2 | TRBJ2-5 | - | TRBV5-1 | TGCGCCAGCAGCTTGGTTGGTAGCGGGAGCGGAGAGACCCAGTACTTC | CASSLVGSGSGETQYF
- | TRBJ2-2 | - | TRBV19 | TGTGCCAGTAGTAGGGATAGGGACACCGGGGAGCTGTTTTTT | CASSRDRDTGELFF
- | TRBJ1-4 | - | TRBV6-6 | TGTGCCAGCAGTTACGAAGCAGGGAGGGAAAAACTGTTTTTT | CASSYEAGREKLFF
- | TRBJ1-1 | - | TRBV19 | TGTGCCAGTACCAGAGAGGAGGGCGGAGGCACTGAAGCTTTCTTT | CASTREEGGGTEAFF
TRBD2 | TRBJ2-7 | - | TRBV10-2 | TGCGCCAGCAGAGGGACTAGCGCCTACGAGCAGTACTTC | CASRGTSAYEQYF
- | TRBJ1-4 | - | TRBV10-3 | TGTGCCATCAGCTTTGGTACTGGTGAAAAACTGTTTTTT | CAISFGTGEKLFF
TRBD2 | TRBJ2-1 | few | TRBV2 | TGTGCCAGCAGTTACGCACCAAGCGGGAGCTCCTACAATGAGCAGTTCTTC | CASSYAPSGSSYNEQFF
- | TRBJ2-7 | - | TRBV19 | TGTGCCAGTAGTTTCTGGTGGGGTGACACCTACGAGCAGTACTTC | CASSFWWGDTYEQYF
TRBD2 | TRBJ2-1 | - | TRBV4-1 | TGCGCCAGCAGCCAAGGTACTAGCGGGAACAATGAGCAGTTCTTC | CASSQGTSGNNEQFF
- | TRBJ2-3 | few | TRBV5-6 | TGTGCCAGCAGCCCGGGGGCCTACACAGATACGCAGTATTTT | CASSPGAYTDTQYF
- | TRBJ2-1 | - | TRBV5-1 | TGCGCCAGCAGGGTGGACGCGAGCTCCTACAATGAGCAGTTCTTC | CASRVDASSYNEQFF
- | TRBJ2-2 | few | TRBV5-6 | TGTGCCAGCAGCTTCGTCTCAGACCCCGCGAACACCGGGGAGCTGTTTTTT | CASSFVSDPANTGELFF
- | TRBJ2-5 | - | TRBV28 | TGTGCCAGCACCGAAGGGGACGGGCGAGAGACCCAGTACTTC | CASTEGDGRETQYF
TRBD1 | TRBJ2-7 | - | TRBV14 | TGTGCCAGCAGCCTACGACAGGGTTTCGACGAGCAGTACTTC | CASSLRQGFDEQYF
TRBD1 | TRBJ1-5 | - | TRBV19 | TGTGCCAGTAGTATAGGACAGGGTCTAGGTCAGCCCCAGCATTTT | CASSIGQGLGQPQHF
- | TRBJ2-1 | - | TRBV4-3 | TGCGCCAGCAGCCAAGGACGGGGGGCAGGGGGTAACAATGAGCAGTTCTTC | CASSQGRGAGGNNEQFF